Listed below are T cell receptor beta chains from one sample, sequenced in a study of blood T cell repertoires in COVID-19. Some clones are missing from TCRdb's copy, which holds only in-frame ones; the method was immunoSEQ multiplex PCR. The data contain approximately 240,000 clones, about 88% of them singletons. Specimen: peripheral blood. The receptor source for this set is a woman aged 35 to 49 who had recovered from COVID-19. Each CDR3 is given with its conserved first and last residue. A D gene is named only where the DNA matches it firmly. Clone sizes are given selectively: once, few, many, or a class where the clone is expanded.

J gene: TRBJ1-6
clone size: NA
V gene: TRBV6-5
D gene: NA
CDR3 DNA: TGTGCCAGCAGTTACTCAGACAGGCACTATAATTCACCCCTCCACTTT
CDR3 protein: CASSYSDRHYNSPLHF

J gene: TRBJ2-7
clone size: few
V gene: TRBV28
D gene: TRBD2
CDR3 DNA: TGTGCCAGCAGCTCGGGGGGGGTCCTCTACGAGCAGTACTTC
CDR3 protein: CASSSGGVLYEQYF

J gene: TRBJ2-3
clone size: NA
V gene: TRBV7-2
D gene: TRBD1
CDR3 DNA: TGTGCCAGCAGCGCTCGGACAGGGGGTAAAGATACGCAGTATTTT
CDR3 protein: CASSARTGGKDTQYF

J gene: TRBJ2-1
clone size: few
V gene: TRBV7-3
D gene: NA
CDR3 DNA: TGTGCCAGCAGCTTAGAGCGTACCAACTACAATGAGCAGTTCTTC
CDR3 protein: CASSLERTNYNEQFF

J gene: TRBJ1-1
clone size: NA
V gene: TRBV7-9
D gene: NA
CDR3 DNA: TGTGCCAGCAGCTCCCACCTAAAGAACACTGAAGCTTTCTTT
CDR3 protein: CASSSHLKNTEAFF

J gene: TRBJ2-3
clone size: NA
V gene: TRBV15
D gene: TRBD2
CDR3 DNA: TGTGCCACCAGCAGAGGTTGGGCTAGCGGGAGGGCTTTGACAGATACGCAGTATTTT
CDR3 protein: CATSRGWASGRALTDTQYF

J gene: TRBJ1-3
clone size: NA
V gene: TRBV5-4
D gene: NA
CDR3 DNA: TGTGCCAGCAGCTCCGGGAAACCTGGAAACACCATATATTTT
CDR3 protein: CASSSGKPGNTIYF

J gene: TRBJ2-5
clone size: NA
V gene: TRBV6-4
D gene: TRBD2
CDR3 DNA: TGTGCCAGCAGTGACTCGATTTTTATAATGGTCGATCCCACGGGGGGGCCGAAAGAGACCCAGTACTTC
CDR3 protein: CASSDSIFIMVDPTGGPKETQYF

J gene: TRBJ2-6
clone size: NA
V gene: TRBV4-2
D gene: TRBD2
CDR3 DNA: TGTGCCAGCAGCCAAGATCTCCATGCGGGGGTTGGGGCCAACGTCCTGACTTTC
CDR3 protein: CASSQDLHAGVGANVLTF

J gene: TRBJ2-3
clone size: NA
V gene: TRBV12-3/TRBV12-4
D gene: NA
CDR3 DNA: TGTGCCAGCAGGGCAATGAGGACAGATACGCAGTATTTT
CDR3 protein: CASRAMRTDTQYF

J gene: TRBJ1-5
clone size: NA
V gene: TRBV19
D gene: NA
CDR3 DNA: TGTGCCAGTAGTATATCCAGGGGTGATCAGCCCCAGCATTTT
CDR3 protein: CASSISRGDQPQHF

J gene: TRBJ2-1
clone size: NA
V gene: TRBV5-6
D gene: NA
CDR3 DNA: TGTGCCAGCAGCGGGAGCGACAGGTGGGGGCAGTTCTTC
CDR3 protein: CASSGSDRWGQFF

J gene: TRBJ1-2
clone size: NA
V gene: TRBV18
D gene: NA
CDR3 DNA: TGTGCCAGCTCACCTGGGGGGGCGCAAGGAGGAGGCTACACCTTC
CDR3 protein: CASSPGGAQGGGYTF

J gene: TRBJ2-1
clone size: NA
V gene: TRBV11-1
D gene: NA
CDR3 DNA: TGTGCCAGCAGCCAGCGGGACAATGAGCAGTTCTTC
CDR3 protein: CASSQRDNEQFF

J gene: TRBJ1-6
clone size: NA
V gene: TRBV5-6
D gene: TRBD1
CDR3 DNA: TGTGCCAGCAGCTTGCTTCTCACGGACAGGGACGACTCACCCCTCCACTTT
CDR3 protein: CASSLLLTDRDDSPLHF

J gene: TRBJ1-2
clone size: NA
V gene: TRBV11-1
D gene: NA
CDR3 DNA: TGTGCCAGCAGCTTAGACCAAGCCTATGGCTACACCTTC
CDR3 protein: CASSLDQAYGYTF

J gene: TRBJ2-7
clone size: NA
V gene: TRBV11-3
D gene: TRBD2
CDR3 DNA: TGTGCCAGCAGCTTAGAACAACTAGCGGACTACGAGCAGTACTTC
CDR3 protein: CASSLEQLADYEQYF

J gene: TRBJ2-7
clone size: NA
V gene: TRBV12-3/TRBV12-4
D gene: TRBD1
CDR3 DNA: TGTGCCAGCAGTTGGGACAGGGGGCGTGGGTACTTC
CDR3 protein: CASSWDRGRGYF

J gene: TRBJ2-5
clone size: NA
V gene: TRBV24-1
D gene: TRBD1
CDR3 DNA: TGTGCCACCAGAAGAGACAGGGGCGTTTTACAAGAGACCCAGTACTTC
CDR3 protein: CATRRDRGVLQETQYF

J gene: TRBJ2-7
clone size: NA
V gene: TRBV11-2
D gene: NA
CDR3 DNA: TGTGCCAGCAGCTTAGATGGGGGCCCCTACGAGCAGTACTTC
CDR3 protein: CASSLDGGPYEQYF

J gene: TRBJ2-1
clone size: NA
V gene: TRBV7-2
D gene: NA
CDR3 DNA: TGTGCCAGCAGCCCCCGGGACTCTGGATGGTATAATGAGCAGTTCTTC
CDR3 protein: CASSPRDSGWYNEQFF

J gene: TRBJ1-4
clone size: NA
V gene: TRBV24-1
D gene: TRBD1
CDR3 DNA: TGTGCCACCAGTGCGGGACAGGGAAGTGAAAAACTGTTTTTT
CDR3 protein: CATSAGQGSEKLFF

J gene: TRBJ2-4
clone size: NA
V gene: TRBV4-3
D gene: NA
CDR3 DNA: TGCGCCAGCAGCCAAGTCGTCGGGGAGGCACCAAACATTCAGTACTTC
CDR3 protein: CASSQVVGEAPNIQYF

J gene: TRBJ1-2
clone size: NA
V gene: TRBV28
D gene: NA
CDR3 DNA: TGTGCCAGCAGTTTAGAGGCAGCCCCAGTCTACACCTTC
CDR3 protein: CASSLEAAPVYTF

J gene: TRBJ1-3
clone size: NA
V gene: TRBV7-2
D gene: NA
CDR3 DNA: TGTGCCAGCAGCTTAGCCCCTTGGGAGGCCAGCTCTGGAAACACCATATATTTT
CDR3 protein: CASSLAPWEASSGNTIYF

J gene: TRBJ1-3
clone size: NA
V gene: TRBV6-1
D gene: NA
CDR3 DNA: TGTGCCAGCAGTGAACAGAGGTCTGGAAACACCATATATTTT
CDR3 protein: CASSEQRSGNTIYF

J gene: TRBJ2-7
clone size: NA
V gene: TRBV11-1
D gene: TRBD2
CDR3 DNA: TGTGCCAGCAGCTTAGTCGGCGGGAGCACCTACGAGCAGTACTTC
CDR3 protein: CASSLVGGSTYEQYF

J gene: TRBJ1-2
clone size: NA
V gene: TRBV28
D gene: TRBD1
CDR3 DNA: TGTGCCAGCAGTTTATTAGGGACAGCCTATGGCTACACCTTC
CDR3 protein: CASSLLGTAYGYTF

J gene: TRBJ2-1
clone size: once
V gene: TRBV24-1
D gene: TRBD2
CDR3 DNA: TGTGCCACCAGTGCCCCGGTCGGGACTAGCGACTACAATGAGCAGTTCTTC
CDR3 protein: CATSAPVGTSDYNEQFF

J gene: TRBJ1-1
clone size: many
V gene: TRBV6-6
D gene: TRBD1
CDR3 DNA: TGTGCCAGCAGTGCCCTTAGGGGGACAGGTAACACTGAAGCTTTCTTT
CDR3 protein: CASSALRGTGNTEAFF

J gene: TRBJ2-7
clone size: NA
V gene: TRBV5-4
D gene: NA
CDR3 DNA: TGTGCCAGCAGCTTGGGGGGGCTGGGCTCCTACGAGCAGTACTTC
CDR3 protein: CASSLGGLGSYEQYF

J gene: TRBJ2-3
clone size: NA
V gene: TRBV11-3
D gene: TRBD2
CDR3 DNA: TGTGCCAGCAGCTTAGGTAGGGCTAGCGGAGACACAGATACGCAGTATTTT
CDR3 protein: CASSLGRASGDTDTQYF

J gene: TRBJ2-3
clone size: NA
V gene: TRBV6-2/TRBV6-3
D gene: TRBD1
CDR3 DNA: TGTGCCAGCAGTGGGGGACAGTTAGGCACAGATACGCAGTATTTT
CDR3 protein: CASSGGQLGTDTQYF

J gene: TRBJ2-6
clone size: NA
V gene: TRBV4-2
D gene: NA
CDR3 DNA: TGTGCCAGCAGCACTCGACAGGCGTCCTCTGGGGCCAACGTCCTGACTTTC
CDR3 protein: CASSTRQASSGANVLTF

J gene: TRBJ1-2
clone size: NA
V gene: TRBV6-5
D gene: NA
CDR3 DNA: TGTGCCAGCAGTTACTCGGGGGCCAAAACAAACTATGGCTACACCTTC
CDR3 protein: CASSYSGAKTNYGYTF

J gene: TRBJ1-5
clone size: NA
V gene: TRBV5-5
D gene: NA
CDR3 DNA: TGTGCCAGCAGCTGGGAGGGGAATAATCAGCCCCAGCATTTT
CDR3 protein: CASSWEGNNQPQHF

J gene: TRBJ2-3
clone size: NA
V gene: TRBV11-2
D gene: NA
CDR3 DNA: TGTGCCAGCAGCTTTATTTCGGGGACGCAGTATTTT
CDR3 protein: CASSFISGTQYF

J gene: TRBJ1-5
clone size: NA
V gene: TRBV6-5
D gene: NA
CDR3 DNA: TGTGCCAGCAGTTACTCGGGCAAGAGCAATCAGCCCCAGCATTTT
CDR3 protein: CASSYSGKSNQPQHF

J gene: TRBJ2-2
clone size: NA
V gene: TRBV19
D gene: NA
CDR3 DNA: TGTGCCAGTAGCCCGAGAGGGACATTACCCGGGGAGCTGTTTTTT
CDR3 protein: CASSPRGTLPGELFF

J gene: TRBJ2-3
clone size: NA
V gene: TRBV27
D gene: TRBD2
CDR3 DNA: TGTGCCAGCAGTTTTCAGCGGGGGGACACAGATACGCAGTATTTT
CDR3 protein: CASSFQRGDTDTQYF

J gene: TRBJ1-2
clone size: NA
V gene: TRBV18
D gene: NA
CDR3 DNA: TGTGCCAGCTCACCACCGGGGGGGGGAGCTAACTATGGCTACACCTTC
CDR3 protein: CASSPPGGGANYGYTF

J gene: TRBJ2-1
clone size: NA
V gene: TRBV24-1
D gene: NA
CDR3 DNA: TGTGCCACCATTCTACGGGACTCCACTGGTATTGCGTCCTTCTTCAGCTCCTACAATGAGCAGTTCTTC
CDR3 protein: CATILRDSTGIASFFSSYNEQFF